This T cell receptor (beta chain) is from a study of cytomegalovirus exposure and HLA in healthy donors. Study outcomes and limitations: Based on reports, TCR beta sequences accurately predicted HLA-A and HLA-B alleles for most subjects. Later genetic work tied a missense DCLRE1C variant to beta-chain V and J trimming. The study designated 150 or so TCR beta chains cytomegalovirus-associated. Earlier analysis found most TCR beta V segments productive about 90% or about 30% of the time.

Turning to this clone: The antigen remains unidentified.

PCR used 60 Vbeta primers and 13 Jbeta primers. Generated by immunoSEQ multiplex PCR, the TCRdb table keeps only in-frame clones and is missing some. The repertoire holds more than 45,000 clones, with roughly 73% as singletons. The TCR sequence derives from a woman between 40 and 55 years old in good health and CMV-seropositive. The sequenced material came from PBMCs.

The CDR3 DNA reads TGTGCCAGCAGCTTTCGGGACAGGGGTGGCTACACCTTC. Its protein is CASSFRDRGGYTF. The rearrangement joins TRBV13 to TRBJ1-2, with 10 bases identical to TRBD1. Germline trimming cut 3 bases from V and 7 bases from J; bases unmatched to any gene: 2. The CDR3 covers 13 residues. CDR1 and CDR2 from the germline V gene are PRHDT and FYEKMQ (reference sequence). Full variable domain (remainder filled in from reference TRBV13 and TRBJ1-2): AAGVIQSPRHLIKEKRETATLKCYPIPRHDTVYWYQQGPGQDPQFLISFYEKMQSDKGSIPDRFSAQQFSDYHSELNMSSLELGDSALYFCASSFRDRGGYTFGSGTRLTVV.